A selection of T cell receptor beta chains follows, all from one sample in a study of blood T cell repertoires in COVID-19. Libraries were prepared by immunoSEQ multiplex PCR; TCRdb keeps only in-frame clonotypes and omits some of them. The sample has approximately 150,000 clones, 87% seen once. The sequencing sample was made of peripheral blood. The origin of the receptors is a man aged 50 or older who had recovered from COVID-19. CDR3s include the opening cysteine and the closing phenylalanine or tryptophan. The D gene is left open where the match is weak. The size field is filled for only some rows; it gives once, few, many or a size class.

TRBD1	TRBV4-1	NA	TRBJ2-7	CASSQQGQDRTYEQYF	TGCGCCAGCAGCCAACAAGGCCAGGACAGGACCTACGAGCAGTACTTC
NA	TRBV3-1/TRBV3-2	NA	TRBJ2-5	CASSQAREETQYF	TGTGCCAGCAGCCAAGCAAGGGAGGAGACCCAGTACTTC
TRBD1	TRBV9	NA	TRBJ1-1	CAFRGVGNTEAFF	TGTGCTTTCAGGGGGGTAGGGAACACTGAAGCTTTCTTT
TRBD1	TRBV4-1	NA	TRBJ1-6	CASSQGGTGSNSPLHF	TGCGCCAGCAGCCAAGGAGGGACAGGGTCTAATTCACCCCTCCACTTT
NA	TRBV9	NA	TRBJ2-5	CASSPGLSETQYF	TGTGCCAGCAGCCCAGGACTCAGCGAGACCCAGTACTTC
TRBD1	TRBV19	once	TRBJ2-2	CASSITTDRGYTGELFF	TGTGCCAGTAGTATTACCACGGACAGGGGGTACACCGGGGAGCTGTTTTTT
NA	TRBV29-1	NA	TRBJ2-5	CSVGLYQETQYF	TGCAGCGTTGGACTCTACCAAGAGACCCAGTACTTC
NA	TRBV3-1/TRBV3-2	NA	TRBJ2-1	CASSQGGLVHEQFF	TGTGCCAGCAGCCAAGGCGGTCTAGTCCATGAGCAGTTCTTC
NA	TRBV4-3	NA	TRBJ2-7	CASSHVNKTYEQYF	TGCGCCAGCAGCCATGTGAACAAGACCTACGAGCAGTACTTC
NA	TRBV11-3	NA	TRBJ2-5	CASSLVGKETQYF	TGTGCCAGCAGCTTAGTCGGGAAAGAGACCCAGTACTTC
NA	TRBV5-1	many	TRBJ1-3	CASSLGGRSSGNTIYF	TGCGCCAGCAGCTTAGGAGGACGTAGCTCTGGAAACACCATATATTTT
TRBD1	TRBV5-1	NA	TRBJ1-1	CASSLGNRGPNTEAFF	TGCGCCAGCAGCTTGGGAAACAGGGGGCCGAACACTGAAGCTTTCTTT
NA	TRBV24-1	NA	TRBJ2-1	CATSDSGLKNEQFF	TGTGCCACCAGTGATTCGGGACTTAAAAATGAGCAGTTCTTC
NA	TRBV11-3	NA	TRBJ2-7	CASSLVGGRNEQYF	TGTGCCAGCAGCTTAGTGGGGGGGCGAAACGAGCAGTACTTC
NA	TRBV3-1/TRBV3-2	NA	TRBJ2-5	CASSHARGTQYF	TGTGCCAGCAGCCATGCCCGGGGGACCCAGTACTTC
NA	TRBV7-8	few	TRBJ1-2	CASSSTTGRHGYTF	TGTGCCAGCAGCTCTACTACAGGGAGACATGGCTACACCTTC
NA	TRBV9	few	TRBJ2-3	CASSVGVRGTDTQYF	TGTGCCAGCAGCGTCGGGGTACGGGGCACAGATACGCAGTATTTT
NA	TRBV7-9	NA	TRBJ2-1	CASSLNGYNEQFF	TGTGCCAGCAGCTTGAACGGTTACAATGAGCAGTTCTTC